Sequencing of this T cell receptor beta chain was carried out in a study of blood T cell repertoires in COVID-19. Germline loops: CDR1 SGDLS, CDR2 YYNGEE. The CDR3 consists of 15 residues. With 4 bases clipped from V and 3 bases from J, the junction kept 7 bases outside the gene matches. Participants' reported clinical history set cohort assignment. Method: immunoSEQ multiplex PCR; TCRdb's copy keeps in-frame clones and lacks some. The data hold about 250,000 clones, with 75% to 90% observed a single time. This clonotype originated in a young woman who had recovered from COVID-19. The chain combines TRBV9 with TRBJ2-1; 7 nucleotides line up with TRBD1. Sequenced: PBMCs or T cells enriched from blood (not recorded which). The chain's CDR3 is CASSSRDSVYNEQFF. CDR3 coding DNA: TGTGCCAGCAGCTCCCGGGACAGCGTCTACAATGAGCAGTTCTTC.